These T cell receptor beta chains were read from a single sample in a study of OX40 agonist ivuxolimab in advanced cancers. The data were produced by immunoSEQ multiplex PCR, yet TCRdb's version contains in-frame clones alone and is incomplete. The table includes fewer than 85,000 clones, approximately 91% detected once. Sample: CD4+ or CD8+ T cells sorted from blood, taken in a trial of the OX40 agonist ivuxolimab. The source of these receptors is an adult with an advanced solid tumor such as melanoma, head and neck, liver or kidney cancer. The CDR3 runs from the conserved cysteine through the conserved F or W. D genes are given only for firm matches. Not all rows give a size; the values are once, few, many and, for expanded clones, a class.

clone_size	d_call	v_call	j_call	cdr3_aa	cdr3_nt
once	NA	TRBV6-6	TRBJ2-1	CASSYGHGSYNEQFF	TGTGCCAGCAGTTACGGACACGGCTCCTACAATGAGCAGTTCTTC
NA	NA	TRBV25-1	TRBJ2-5	CASSEGGRETQYF	TGTGCCAGCAGTGAAGGGGGAAGAGAGACCCAGTACTTC
NA	TRBD1	TRBV6-4	TRBJ1-1	CASSESTGRWTEAFF	TGTGCCAGCAGTGAGTCGACAGGGAGGTGGACTGAAGCTTTCTTT
NA	NA	TRBV5-1	TRBJ2-1	CASSQASGTVTEQFF	TGCGCCAGCAGCCAGGCATCCGGGACCGTTACCGAGCAGTTCTTC
NA	NA	TRBV19	TRBJ1-1	CASSIDGGGWITEAFF	TGTGCCAGTAGTATAGACGGCGGGGGCTGGATCACTGAAGCTTTCTTT
NA	NA	TRBV5-1	TRBJ1-4	CASSLEAGREKLFF	TGCGCCAGCAGCTTGGAGGCAGGCCGCGAAAAACTGTTTTTT
NA	TRBD2	TRBV18	TRBJ2-7	CASSPRTSSNSFYEQYF	TGTGCCAGCTCACCACGGACTAGCAGCAACTCCTTTTACGAGCAGTACTTC
NA	NA	TRBV5-1	TRBJ2-7	CASSSQGPPQEQYF	TGCGCCAGCAGCTCACAGGGCCCCCCTCAGGAGCAGTACTTC
NA	TRBD1	TRBV28	TRBJ1-5	CASRWSDRLNQPQHF	TGTGCCAGCAGGTGGTCGGACAGGCTCAATCAGCCCCAGCATTTT
NA	NA	TRBV5-1	TRBJ1-4	CASSLIPGGDEKLFF	TGCGCCAGCAGCTTGATTCCGGGGGGAGATGAAAAACTGTTTTTT
once	NA	TRBV10-3	TRBJ1-2	CAIGGDKVYGYTF	TGTGCCATCGGGGGGGACAAGGTCTATGGCTACACCTTC
NA	TRBD1	TRBV28	TRBJ1-4	CASSWTGRGVEKLFF	TGTGCCAGCAGTTGGACAGGGCGAGGGGTTGAAAAACTGTTTTTT
NA	TRBD1	TRBV28	TRBJ1-5	CASTPRDRVNQPQHF	TGTGCCAGCACCCCCCGGGACAGGGTCAATCAGCCCCAGCATTTT
NA	TRBD2	TRBV5-1	TRBJ2-5	CASHGGGARETQYF	TGCGCCAGCCACGGCGGGGGGGCCCGAGAGACCCAGTACTTC
NA	NA	TRBV9	TRBJ1-2	CASGRGEGVYGYTF	TGTGCCAGCGGTAGGGGGGAAGGTGTCTATGGCTACACCTTC
NA	NA	TRBV11-2	TRBJ2-5	CASSSQETQYF	TGTGCCAGCAGCTCCCAAGAGACCCAGTACTTC
NA	NA	TRBV5-1	TRBJ2-5	CASSRAGEPQETQYF	TGCGCCAGCTCTCGCGCCGGGGAACCTCAAGAGACCCAGTACTTC
NA	NA	TRBV7-6	TRBJ1-1	CASSLAPGRDTEAFF	TGTGCCAGCAGCTTAGCCCCCGGCAGGGACACTGAAGCTTTCTTT
NA	NA	TRBV9	TRBJ1-1	CASSAQNTEAFF	TGTGCCAGCAGCGCTCAGAACACTGAAGCTTTCTTT
NA	TRBD1	TRBV6-6	TRBJ1-5	CASSQGTANQPQHF	TGTGCCAGCAGTCAAGGGACAGCTAATCAGCCCCAGCATTTT
NA	TRBD2	TRBV7-6	TRBJ2-5	CASSSQGLAGGRETQYF	TGTGCCAGCAGCTCCCAGGGACTAGCGGGGGGGCGGGAGACCCAGTACTTC
NA	TRBD1	TRBV14	TRBJ2-1	CASSQPTGGKYNEQFF	TGTGCCAGCAGCCAACCTACAGGGGGCAAATACAATGAGCAGTTCTTC
NA	NA	TRBV4-3	TRBJ1-1	CASSQEQGNTEAFF	TGCGCCAGCAGCCAAGAACAGGGGAACACTGAAGCTTTCTTT
NA	TRBD2	TRBV2	TRBJ2-2	CASSPAGGPGELFF	TGTGCCAGCAGCCCAGCGGGGGGGCCCGGGGAGCTGTTTTTT
few	NA	TRBV11-2	TRBJ1-5	CASSLGAEQPQHF	TGTGCCAGCAGCTTAGGGGCCGAACAGCCCCAGCATTTT
once	TRBD2	TRBV12-5	TRBJ2-1	CASGLGTTRLAGPSNEQFF	TGTGCTAGTGGTTTGGGGACGACTCGGCTAGCGGGCCCTTCGAATGAGCAGTTCTTC
NA	NA	TRBV12-2	TRBJ1-2	CASRRRPGQGGYGYTF	TGTGCAAGTCGCCGACGACCGGGACAGGGGGGCTATGGCTACACCTTC
NA	NA	TRBV19	TRBJ2-1	CASKGSGYNEQFF	TGTGCCAGTAAGGGTAGCGGATACAATGAGCAGTTCTTC
NA	TRBD2	TRBV7-6	TRBJ2-2	CASSLVGSGANTGELFF	TGTGCCAGCAGCTTAGTAGGCAGCGGGGCGAACACCGGGGAGCTGTTTTTT
NA	NA	TRBV10-3	TRBJ1-5	CAISESEPGPNSNQPQHF	TGTGCCATCAGTGAGTCAGAACCCGGACCCAATAGCAATCAGCCCCAGCATTTT
once	NA	TRBV6-1	TRBJ1-5	CASSPQGNSNQPQHF	TGTGCCAGCAGCCCACAGGGTAATAGCAATCAGCCCCAGCATTTT
NA	NA	TRBV28	TRBJ1-1	CASTKGGPNTEAFF	TGTGCCAGCACCAAGGGAGGGCCAAACACTGAAGCTTTCTTT
NA	NA	TRBV9	TRBJ2-3	CASSVGGAPDTQYF	TGTGCCAGCAGCGTAGGGGGGGCCCCAGATACGCAGTATTTT
NA	TRBD2	TRBV2	TRBJ2-1	CATPTSGPPYNEQFF	TGTGCCACTCCGACTAGCGGTCCACCGTACAATGAGCAGTTCTTC
NA	NA	TRBV11-3	TRBJ1-1	CASSFGQGLGNTEAFF	TGTGCCAGCAGCTTTGGGCAGGGCCTAGGGAACACTGAAGCTTTCTTT
NA	TRBD1	TRBV6-6	TRBJ1-1	CASSLPGTGPTEAFF	TGTGCCAGCAGCCTTCCCGGGACAGGGCCGACTGAAGCTTTCTTT
NA	NA	TRBV7-9	TRBJ1-1	CASSARGGHEAFF	TGTGCCAGCAGCGCCCGAGGGGGGCACGAAGCTTTCTTT